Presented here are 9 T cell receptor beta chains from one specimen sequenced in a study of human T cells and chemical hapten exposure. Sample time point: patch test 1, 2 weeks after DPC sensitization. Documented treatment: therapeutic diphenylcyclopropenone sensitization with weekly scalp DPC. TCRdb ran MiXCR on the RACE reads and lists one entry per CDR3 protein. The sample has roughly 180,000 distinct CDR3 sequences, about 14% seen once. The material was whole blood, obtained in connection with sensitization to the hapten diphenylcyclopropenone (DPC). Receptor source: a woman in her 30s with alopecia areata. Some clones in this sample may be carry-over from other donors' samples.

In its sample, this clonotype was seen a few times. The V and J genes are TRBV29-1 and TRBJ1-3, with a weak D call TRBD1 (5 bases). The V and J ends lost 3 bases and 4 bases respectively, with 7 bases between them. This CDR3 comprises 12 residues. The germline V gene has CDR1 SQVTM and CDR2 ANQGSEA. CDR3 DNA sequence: TGCAGCGTTGAGGGGGAAGGAAACACCATATATTTT. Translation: CSVEGEGNTIYF.

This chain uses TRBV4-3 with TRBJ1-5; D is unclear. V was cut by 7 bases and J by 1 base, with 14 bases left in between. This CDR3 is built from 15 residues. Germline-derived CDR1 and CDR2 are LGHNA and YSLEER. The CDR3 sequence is CASKEDRLSNQPQHF. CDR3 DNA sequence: TGCGCCAGCAAAGAAGATCGGTTGAGCAATCAGCCCCAGCATTTT.

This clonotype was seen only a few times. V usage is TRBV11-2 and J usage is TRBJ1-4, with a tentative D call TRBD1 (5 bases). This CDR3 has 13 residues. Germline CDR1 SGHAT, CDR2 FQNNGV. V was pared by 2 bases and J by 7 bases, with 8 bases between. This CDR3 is CASSLWGGEKLFF. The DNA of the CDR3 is TGTGCCAGCAGCTTATGGGGCGGTGAAAAACTGTTTTTT.

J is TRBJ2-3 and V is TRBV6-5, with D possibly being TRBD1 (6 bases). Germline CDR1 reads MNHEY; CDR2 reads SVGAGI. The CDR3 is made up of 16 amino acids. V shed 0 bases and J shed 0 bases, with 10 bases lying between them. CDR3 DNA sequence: TGTGCCAGCAGTTACTCGTACAGGGCGAGCACAGATACGCAGTATTTT. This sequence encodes CASSYSYRASTDTQYF.

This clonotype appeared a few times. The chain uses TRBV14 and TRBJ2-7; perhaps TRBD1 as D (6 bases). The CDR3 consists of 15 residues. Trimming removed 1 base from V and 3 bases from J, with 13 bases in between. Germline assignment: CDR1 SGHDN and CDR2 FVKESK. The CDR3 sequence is CASSQGRRQDYEQYF. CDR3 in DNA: TGTGCCAGCAGCCAAGGTCGGAGACAGGACTACGAGCAGTACTTC.

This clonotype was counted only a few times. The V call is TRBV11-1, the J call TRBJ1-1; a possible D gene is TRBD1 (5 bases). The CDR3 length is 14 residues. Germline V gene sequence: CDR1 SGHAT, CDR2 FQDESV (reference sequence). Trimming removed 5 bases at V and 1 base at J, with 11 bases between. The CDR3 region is CASSRDQGNTEAFF. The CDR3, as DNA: TGTGCCAGCAGCCGGGACCAGGGGAACACTGAAGCTTTCTTT.

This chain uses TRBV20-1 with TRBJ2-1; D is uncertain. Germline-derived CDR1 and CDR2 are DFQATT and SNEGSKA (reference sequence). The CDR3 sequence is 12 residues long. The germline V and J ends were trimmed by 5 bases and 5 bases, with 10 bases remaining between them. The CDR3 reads CSAHGYNNEQFF. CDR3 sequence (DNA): TGCAGTGCTCATGGCTATAACAATGAGCAGTTCTTC.

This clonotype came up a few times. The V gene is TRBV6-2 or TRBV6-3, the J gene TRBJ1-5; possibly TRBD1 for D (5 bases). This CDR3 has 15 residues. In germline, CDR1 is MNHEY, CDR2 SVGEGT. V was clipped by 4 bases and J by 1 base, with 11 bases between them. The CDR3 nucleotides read TGTGCCAGCAGTTGGGGACTAGACAGCAATCAGCCCCAGCATTTT. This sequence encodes CASSWGLDSNQPQHF.

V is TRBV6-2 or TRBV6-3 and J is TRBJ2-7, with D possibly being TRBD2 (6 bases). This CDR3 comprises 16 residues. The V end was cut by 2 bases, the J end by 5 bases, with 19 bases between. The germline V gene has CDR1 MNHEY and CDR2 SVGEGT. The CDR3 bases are TGTGCCAGCAGTTACCCCACCGTGGAGGGTCTTCACGAGCAGTACTTC. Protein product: CASSYPTVEGLHEQYF.